A selection of T cell receptor beta chains follows, all from one sample in a study of cytomegalovirus exposure and HLA in healthy donors. Sequenced by immunoSEQ multiplex PCR; TCRdb stores in-frame clones only, minus some. This table holds fewer than 130,000 clones, roughly nine tenths found once. Sequenced material: PBMCs. Receptors originate from a woman between 18 and 30 years old in good health and CMV-seronegative. Each CDR3 is given with its conserved first and last residue. The order of the fields is D gene, J gene, clone size, V gene, CDR3 protein, CDR3 DNA. The D gene is left open where the match is weak. The listing skips clone size in some rows; elsewhere it reads once, few, many or a size class.

.,TRBJ1-2,.,TRBV7-2,CASSLYSYGYTF,TGTGCCAGCAGCCTGTACAGCTATGGCTACACCTTC
.,TRBJ2-1,.,TRBV9,CASSVGYNEQFF,TGTGCCAGCAGCGTCGGTTACAATGAGCAGTTCTTC
.,TRBJ1-2,.,TRBV7-2,CASSRYLTGRRYGYTF,TGTGCCAGCAGCCGTTACCTGACAGGCCGAAGGTATGGCTACACCTTC
TRBD2,TRBJ2-7,.,TRBV2,CASSVEPGLAGAEQYF,TGTGCCAGCAGTGTCGAACCGGGACTAGCGGGAGCCGAGCAGTACTTC
.,TRBJ1-5,few,TRBV4-2,CASSQDYAGGQPQHF,TGTGCCAGCAGCCAAGATTACGCGGGAGGACAGCCCCAGCATTTT
.,TRBJ1-3,.,TRBV30,CAWGARLHSGNTIYF,TGTGCCTGGGGGGCAAGACTTCACTCTGGAAACACCATATATTTT
.,TRBJ1-6,.,TRBV25-1,CASKEGISPLHF,TGTGCCAGCAAGGAGGGGATTTCACCCCTCCACTTT
TRBD2,TRBJ2-3,.,TRBV4-2,CASSRGLAGATTDTQYF,TGTGCCAGCAGCCGCGGACTAGCGGGGGCCACGACAGATACGCAGTATTTT
.,TRBJ1-1,once,TRBV10-2,CATQGFNTEAFF,TGCGCCACCCAGGGGTTTAACACTGAAGCTTTCTTT
TRBD2,TRBJ2-2,.,TRBV7-7,CASSLTSGVTGELFF,TGTGCTAGCAGCTTGACTAGCGGGGTCACCGGGGAGCTGTTTTTT
.,TRBJ1-1,.,TRBV18,CASSPQGMNTEAFF,TGTGCCAGCTCACCGCAGGGAATGAACACTGAAGCTTTCTTT
.,TRBJ2-1,.,TRBV19,CASASTSLYGEQFF,TGTGCCAGCGCCTCCACTAGCCTTTACGGTGAGCAGTTCTTC
.,TRBJ1-2,.,TRBV19,CASSIPDSPYGYTF,TGTGCCAGTAGTATCCCGGACAGCCCCTATGGCTACACCTTC
.,TRBJ1-5,.,TRBV27,CASSSPYREGNQPQHF,TGTGCCAGCAGTTCCCCCTACAGGGAAGGCAATCAGCCCCAGCATTTT
.,TRBJ2-1,.,TRBV5-1,CASSPAGASRGEQFF,TGCGCCAGCAGCCCAGCCGGGGCCAGCAGGGGTGAGCAGTTCTTC
.,TRBJ2-3,few,TRBV5-1,CASTGGQGLDTQYF,TGCGCCAGCACCGGGGGGCAGGGCTTAGATACGCAGTATTTT
TRBD2,TRBJ2-7,few,TRBV5-1,CASSLLESGSYEQYF,TGCGCCAGCAGCCTGTTGGAGAGCGGGAGCTACGAGCAGTACTTC
.,TRBJ2-6,many,TRBV28,CASSFSRAGDSGANVLTF,TGTGCCAGCAGTTTCTCCCGGGCAGGGGACTCTGGGGCCAACGTCCTGACTTTC